These 2 T cell receptor beta chains came from one sample sequenced in a study of cytomegalovirus exposure and HLA in healthy donors. The primer mix had 60 Vbeta and 13 Jbeta primers. This table comes from immunoSEQ multiplex PCR, and its TCRdb copy is limited to in-frame clones, with some not included. The sample shows some 64,000 clones, roughly 90% of them seen only once. The sample consisted of PBMCs. The receptors stem from a man aged 25 to 40 in good health and CMV-seropositive.

V gene TRBV10-3 combines with J gene TRBJ2-1; 7 bases agree with TRBD1. The CDR3 contains 15 residues. Germline V gives CDR1 ENHRY, CDR2 SYGVKD. Germline trimming cut 3 bases from V and 6 bases from J; bases unmatched to any gene: 8. CDR3 in amino acids: CAISDYPRTGNEQFF. The CDR3 region has the DNA TGTGCCATCAGTGATTATCCCCGGACAGGCAATGAGCAGTTCTTC.

The J gene is TRBJ1-2, the V gene TRBV28, with TRBD1 identical over 7 bases. This CDR3 has 12 residues. Germline CDR1 is MDHEN and CDR2 is SYDVKM. V gave up 5 bases and J gave up 14 bases; unmatched junction bases: 11. CDR3 coding DNA: TGTGCCAGCAGTGTTAAGACAGGGAAGGGAACCTTC. Amino acid sequence: CASSVKTGKGTF.